Described below is a single TCR beta chain sequence and its context. This specimen belongs to a study of blood T cell repertoires in COVID-19. Overall study context: Spain, Italy and the United States supplied samples that represented acute and convalescent COVID-19. PBMCs, B-cell-depleted T cells, or T cells provided the cDNA or gDNA that made up the material.

Original processing notes: Reference gene primer amplification gave estimated nucleated cell counts. Assay: immunoSEQ multiplex PCR; the TCRdb copy retains only in-frame clones and omits some. V, J and clone size were drawn from that table, and D and trimming were deduced from the DNA. This sample has 200,000 to 250,000 clones, with approximately 80% found just once. The sequencing input was peripheral blood. The TCR was taken from a woman at least 80 years old with active or convalescent COVID-19.

The CDR3 DNA sequence: TGCGCCAGCAGCGCTGGGGAGGGAGTGGGTAAAGAGACCCAGTACTTC. The encoded protein is CASSAGEGVGKETQYF. This chain joins TRBV5-1 and TRBJ2-5; 7 positions agree with TRBD2. The germline V gene encodes CDR1 SGHRS and CDR2 YFSETQ. This CDR3 comprises 16 residues. J was trimmed by 3 bases and V by 4 bases; bases with no gene match: 12.